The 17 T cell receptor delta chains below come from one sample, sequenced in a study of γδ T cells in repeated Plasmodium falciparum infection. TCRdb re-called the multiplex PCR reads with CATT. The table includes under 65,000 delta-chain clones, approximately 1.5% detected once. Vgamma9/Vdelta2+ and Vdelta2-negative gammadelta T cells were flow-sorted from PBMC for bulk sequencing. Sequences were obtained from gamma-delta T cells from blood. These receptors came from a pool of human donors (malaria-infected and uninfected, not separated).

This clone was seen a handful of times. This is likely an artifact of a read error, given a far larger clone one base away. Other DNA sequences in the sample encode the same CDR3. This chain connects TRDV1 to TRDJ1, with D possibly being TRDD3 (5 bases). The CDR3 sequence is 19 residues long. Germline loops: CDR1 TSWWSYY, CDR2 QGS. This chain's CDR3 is CALGEDISGIPPYTDKLIF. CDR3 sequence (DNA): TGTGCCCTTGGGGAAGATATCTCCGGGATTCCCCCGTACACCGATAAACTCATCTTT.

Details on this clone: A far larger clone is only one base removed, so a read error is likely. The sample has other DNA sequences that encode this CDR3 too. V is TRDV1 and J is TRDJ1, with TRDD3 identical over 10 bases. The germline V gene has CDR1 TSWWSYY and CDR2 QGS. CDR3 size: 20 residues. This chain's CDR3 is CALGDQFPAWGIHYTDKLIF. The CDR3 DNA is TGTGCTCTCGGGGACCAGTTTCCTGCGTGGGGGATACATTACACCGATAAACTCATCTTT.

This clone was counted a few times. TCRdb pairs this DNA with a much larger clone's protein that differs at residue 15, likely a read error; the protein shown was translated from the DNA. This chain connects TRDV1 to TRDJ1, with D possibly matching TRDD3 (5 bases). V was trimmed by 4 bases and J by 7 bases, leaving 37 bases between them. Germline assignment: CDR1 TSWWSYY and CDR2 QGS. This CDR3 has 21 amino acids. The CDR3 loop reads CALGARSPVWGRELRDLKLIF. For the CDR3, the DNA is TGTGCTCTTGGGGCGCGTTCCCCTGTTTGGGGCAGGGAACTGAGGGATCTTAAACTCATCTTT.

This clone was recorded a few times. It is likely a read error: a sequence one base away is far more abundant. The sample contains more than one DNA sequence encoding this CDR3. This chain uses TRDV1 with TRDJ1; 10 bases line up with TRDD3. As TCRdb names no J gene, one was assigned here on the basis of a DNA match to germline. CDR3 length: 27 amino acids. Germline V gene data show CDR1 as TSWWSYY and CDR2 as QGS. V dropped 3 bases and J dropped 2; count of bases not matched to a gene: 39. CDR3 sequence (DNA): TGTGCTCTTGGGGAGAGTGAGGATCCTACGCCCTCTTCGGGGGATACGCGTATAGGATGGGATACCGATAAACTCATCTTT. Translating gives CALGESEDPTPSSGDTRIGWDTDKLIF.

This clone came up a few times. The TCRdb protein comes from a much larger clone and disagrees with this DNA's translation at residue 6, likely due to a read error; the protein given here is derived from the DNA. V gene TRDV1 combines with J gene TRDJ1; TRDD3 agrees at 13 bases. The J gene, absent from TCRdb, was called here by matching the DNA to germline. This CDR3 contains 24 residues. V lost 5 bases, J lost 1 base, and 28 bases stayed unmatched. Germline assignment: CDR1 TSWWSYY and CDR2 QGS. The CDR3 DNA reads TGTGCTCTTGGGAACTGTCCCGTACTTCCAACGTACTGGGGGATACGAGCGGGCACCGATAAACTCATCTTT. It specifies CALGNCPVLPTYWGIRAGTDKLIF.

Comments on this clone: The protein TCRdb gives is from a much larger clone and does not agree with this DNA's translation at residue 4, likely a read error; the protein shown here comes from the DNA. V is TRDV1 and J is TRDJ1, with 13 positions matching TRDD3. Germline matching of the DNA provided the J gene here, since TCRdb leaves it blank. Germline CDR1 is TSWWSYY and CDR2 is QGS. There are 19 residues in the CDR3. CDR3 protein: CALRELGEYWGIRTDKLIF. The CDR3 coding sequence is TGTGCTCTTAGGGAACTTGGGGAGTACTGGGGGATACGGACCGATAAACTCATCTTT.

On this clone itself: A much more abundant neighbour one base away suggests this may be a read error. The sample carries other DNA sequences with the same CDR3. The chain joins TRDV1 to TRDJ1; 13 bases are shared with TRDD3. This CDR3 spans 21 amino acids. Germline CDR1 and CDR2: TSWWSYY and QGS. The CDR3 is CALGELDLPRYWGIRTDKLIF. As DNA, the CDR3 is TGTGCTCTTGGGGAACTAGACCTTCCTCGGTACTGGGGGATACGCACCGATAAACTCATCTTC.

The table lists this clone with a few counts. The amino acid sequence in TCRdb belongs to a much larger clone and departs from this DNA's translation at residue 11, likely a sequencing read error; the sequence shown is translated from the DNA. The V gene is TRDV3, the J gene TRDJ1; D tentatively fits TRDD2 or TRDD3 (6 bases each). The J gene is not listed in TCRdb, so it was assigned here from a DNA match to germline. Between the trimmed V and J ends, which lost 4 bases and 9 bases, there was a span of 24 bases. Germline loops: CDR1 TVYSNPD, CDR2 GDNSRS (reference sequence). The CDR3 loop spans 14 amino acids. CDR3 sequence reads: CACTVLRGISELIF. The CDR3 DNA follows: TGTGCCTGCACCGTCCTACGAGGGATATCGGAACTCATCTTT.

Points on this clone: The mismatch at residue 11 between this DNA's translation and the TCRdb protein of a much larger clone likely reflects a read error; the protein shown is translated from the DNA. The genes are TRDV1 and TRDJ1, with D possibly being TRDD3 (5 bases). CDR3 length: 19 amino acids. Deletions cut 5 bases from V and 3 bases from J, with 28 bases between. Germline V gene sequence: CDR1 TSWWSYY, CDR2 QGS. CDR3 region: CALGYNLRRGVRVSDKLIF. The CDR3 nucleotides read TGTGCTCTTGGGTACAATCTACGGCGGGGGGTACGTGTTTCCGATAAACTCATCTTT.

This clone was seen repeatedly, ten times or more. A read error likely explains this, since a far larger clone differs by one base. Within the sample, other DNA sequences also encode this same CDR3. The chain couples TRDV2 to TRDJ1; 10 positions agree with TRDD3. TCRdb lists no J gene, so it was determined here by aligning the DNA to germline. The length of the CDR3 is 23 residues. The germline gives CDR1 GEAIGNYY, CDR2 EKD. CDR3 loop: CACDTVGSAVKGGYAAATDKLIF. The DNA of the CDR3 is TGTGCCTGCGACACCGTTGGTAGCGCGGTAAAAGGGGGATACGCAGCCGCCACCGATAAACTCATCTTT.

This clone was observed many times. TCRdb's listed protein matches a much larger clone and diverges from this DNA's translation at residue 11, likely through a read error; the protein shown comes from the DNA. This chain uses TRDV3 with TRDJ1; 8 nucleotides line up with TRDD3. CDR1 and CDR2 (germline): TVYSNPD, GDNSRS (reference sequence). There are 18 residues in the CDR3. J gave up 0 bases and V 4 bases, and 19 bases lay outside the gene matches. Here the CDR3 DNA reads TGTGCCTCTGCCCTCCAACCTTGGGGGATCCGGTACACCGATAAACTCATCTTT. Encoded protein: CASALQPWGIRYTDKLIF.

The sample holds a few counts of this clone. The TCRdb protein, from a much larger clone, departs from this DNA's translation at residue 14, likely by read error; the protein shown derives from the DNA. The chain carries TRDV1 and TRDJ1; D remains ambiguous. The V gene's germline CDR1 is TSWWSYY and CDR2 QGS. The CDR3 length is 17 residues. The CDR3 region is CALGVQPPASYTDELIF. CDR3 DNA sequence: TGTGCTCTTGGGGTACAGCCTCCCGCCTCGTACACCGATGAACTCATCTTT.

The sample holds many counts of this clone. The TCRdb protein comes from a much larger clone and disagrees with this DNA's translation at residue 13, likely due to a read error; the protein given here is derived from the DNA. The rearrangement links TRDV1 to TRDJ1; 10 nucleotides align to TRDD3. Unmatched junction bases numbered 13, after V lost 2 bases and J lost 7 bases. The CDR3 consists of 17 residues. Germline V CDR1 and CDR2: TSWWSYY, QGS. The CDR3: CALGEAVYWGMAGKLIF. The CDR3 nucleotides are TGTGCTCTTGGGGAAGCTGTGTACTGGGGGATGGCCGGTAAACTCATCTTT.

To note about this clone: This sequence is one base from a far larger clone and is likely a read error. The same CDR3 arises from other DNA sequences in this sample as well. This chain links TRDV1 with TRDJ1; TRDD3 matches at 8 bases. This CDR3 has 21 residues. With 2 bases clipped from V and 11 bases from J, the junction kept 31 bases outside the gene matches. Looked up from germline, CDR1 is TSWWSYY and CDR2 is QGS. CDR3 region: CALGERYFNTIRDTRVVNLIF. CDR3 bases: TGTGCTCTTGGGGAAAGGTATTTTAACACTATAAGGGATACGAGAGTGGTGAATCTCATCTTT.

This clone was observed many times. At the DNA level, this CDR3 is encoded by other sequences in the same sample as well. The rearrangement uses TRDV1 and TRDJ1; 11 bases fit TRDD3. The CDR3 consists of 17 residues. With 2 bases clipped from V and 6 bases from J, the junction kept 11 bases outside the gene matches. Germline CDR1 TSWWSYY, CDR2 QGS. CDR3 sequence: CALGEGVGDTNSYKLIF. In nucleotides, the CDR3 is TGTGCTCTTGGGGAAGGAGTGGGGGATACGAATTCGTATAAACTCATCTTT.

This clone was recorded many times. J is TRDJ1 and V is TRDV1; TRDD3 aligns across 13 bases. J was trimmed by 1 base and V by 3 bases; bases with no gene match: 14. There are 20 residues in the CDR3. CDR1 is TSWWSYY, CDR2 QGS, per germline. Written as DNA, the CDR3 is TGTGCTCTTGGGGAGCCTTCCTTCCCACTGGGGGATACGGGCACCGATAAACTCATCTTT. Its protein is CALGEPSFPLGDTGTDKLIF.

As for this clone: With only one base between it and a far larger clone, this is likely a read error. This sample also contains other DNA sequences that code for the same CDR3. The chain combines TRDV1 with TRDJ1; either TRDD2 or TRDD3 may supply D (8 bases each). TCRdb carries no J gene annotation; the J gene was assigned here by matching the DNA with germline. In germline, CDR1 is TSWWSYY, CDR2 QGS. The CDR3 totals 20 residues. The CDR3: CALGEPLFLHLGIPSDKLIF. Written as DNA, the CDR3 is TGTGCTCTTGGGGAACCACTCTTCCTACATTTGGGGATACCTTCCGACAAACTCATCTTT.